The subject of this entry is one T cell receptor beta chain. In the authors' workflow: Nucleated cell counts were estimated from reference gene primer amplification. Sequenced by immunoSEQ multiplex PCR; TCRdb stores in-frame clones only, minus some. V, J and clone size reflect that table, while D and trimming were determined from the DNA. The top ten hold around 30% of the sample, which has 70,000 or so clones, around 86% seen once. The data belong to a study of blood T cell repertoires in COVID-19. Across the whole study: The study drew acute and convalescent COVID-19 samples from the United States, Italy and Spain. T cells, B-cell-depleted T cells, or PBMCs supplied cDNA or gDNA.

The V gene's germline CDR1 is SGHAT and CDR2 FQNNGV. The CDR3 spans 16 residues. V lost 0 bases, J lost 3 bases, and 12 bases lay in between. The specimen was peripheral blood. This sequence was found in an elderly woman with active or convalescent COVID-19. V is TRBV11-2 and J is TRBJ1-3; D not certain. The CDR3 coding sequence is TGTGCCAGCAGCTTAGATAGTGCTTCGAATGGAAACACCATATATTTT. It codes for CASSLDSASNGNTIYF. The full variable domain, rest sourced from reference TRBV11-2 and TRBJ1-3, is EAGVAQSPRYKIIEKRQSVAFWCNPISGHATLYWYQQILGQGPKLLIQFQNNGVVDDSQLPKDRFSAERLKGVDSTLKIQPAKLEDSAVYLCASSLDSASNGNTIYFGEGSWLTVV.